Following are 15 T cell receptor beta chains from one sample sequenced in a study of blood T cell repertoires in COVID-19. The method was immunoSEQ multiplex PCR; TCRdb's version includes in-frame clones alone and lacks a portion of them. The table lists approximately 470,000 clones, about nine tenths of them singletons. The material sequenced was PBMCs or T cells enriched from blood (not recorded which). These receptors came from a young woman who had recovered from COVID-19.

This clone was observed a few times. The chain is built from TRBV9 and TRBJ2-2; D gene ambiguous. The V gene's germline CDR1 is SGDLS and CDR2 YYNGEE. This CDR3 region has 14 residues. Trimming took off 0 bases at V and 6 bases at J, with 9 bases between the two ends. The CDR3 nucleotides are TGTGCCAGCAGCGTAGGGCTCGTCCCCGGGGAGCTGTTTTTT. Translation: CASSVGLVPGELFF.

The genes are TRBV12-3 or TRBV12-4 and TRBJ2-7; a possible D gene is TRBD1 (6 bases). V was pared by 8 bases and J by 4 bases, with 15 bases between. The CDR3 is 13 amino acids. Here the CDR3 reads CASQGHGVYEQYF. The DNA of the CDR3 is TGTGCCAGCCAGGGGCACGGTGTATACGAGCAGTACTTC.

The chain links TRBV23-1 to TRBJ1-2; D not certain. TRBV23-1 is filed as an ORF, its function uncertain. The length of the CDR3 is 17 residues. V lost 2 bases, J lost 2 bases, and 18 bases lay in between. This chain's CDR3 is CASSQPRCQALNYGYTF. DNA of the CDR3: TGCGCCAGCAGTCAACCCAGATGCCAGGCGCTAAACTATGGCTACACCTTC.

V usage is TRBV19 and J usage is TRBJ1-2; D remains ambiguous. Germline CDR1 reads LNHDA; CDR2 reads SQIVND (reference sequence). The CDR3 is made up of 12 amino acids. The V end lost 7 bases, the J end lost 8 bases, and 14 bases lay between the germline ends. CDR3 sequence: CASKRSSEGYTF. Here the CDR3 DNA reads TGTGCCAGTAAGAGGTCATCAGAGGGCTACACCTTC. Full variable domain (outside the CDR3, taken from reference TRBV19 and TRBJ1-2): DGGITQSPKYLFRKEGQNVTLSCEQNLNHDAMYWYRQDPGQGLRLIYYSQIVNDFQKGDIAEGYSVSREKKESFPLTVTSAQKNPTAFYLCASKRSSEGYTFGSGTRLTVV.

This sequence joins TRBV11-2 and TRBJ1-1; weak D call: TRBD1 (6 bases). CDR3 length: 18 residues. CDR1 SGHAT and CDR2 FQNNGV come from the germline V gene. Trimming took 6 bases from V and 3 from J, leaving 26 bases between them. The CDR3 region is CASRALEGGLNRDTEAFF. The CDR3 DNA is TGTGCCAGCAGGGCCCTTGAGGGGGGGCTGAACAGAGACACTGAAGCTTTCTTT. Based on the CDR3 plus reference TRBV11-2 and TRBJ1-1, the full variable domain is EAGVAQSPRYKIIEKRQSVAFWCNPISGHATLYWYQQILGQGPKLLIQFQNNGVVDDSQLPKDRFSAERLKGVDSTLKIQPAKLEDSAVYLCASRALEGGLNRDTEAFFGQGTRLTVV.

The sample holds one count of this clone. The chain has TRBV12-3 or TRBV12-4 and TRBJ1-6; the match to TRBD1 covers 8 bases. This CDR3 region has 13 residues. The V gene end was trimmed by 7 bases and the J gene end by 10 bases; junction bases not matched to a gene: 6. The CDR3 loop is CASTPTGESPLHF. The DNA for the CDR3 is TGTGCCAGCACTCCGACAGGGGAATCACCCCTCCACTTT.

The chain links TRBV5-5 to TRBJ2-7; D may be TRBD1 (6 bases). CDR1 and CDR2 from the germline V gene are SGHKS and YYEKEE (reference sequence). The CDR3 length is 14 residues. V was cut by 4 bases and J by 2 bases, with 13 bases left in between. The CDR3 protein is CASSIRDTTYEQYF. In nucleotides, the CDR3 is TGTGCCAGCAGCATCCGGGACACAACCTACGAGCAGTACTTC.

CDR3 region: CASSSGTGFYEQYF. CDR3 in DNA: TGTGCCAGCAGTTCCGGGACAGGTTTCTACGAGCAGTACTTC. This chain uses TRBV2 with TRBJ2-7; 8 bases line up with TRBD1. V lost 5 bases to trimming and J lost 3 bases; unmatched junction nucleotides: 6. CDR1 and CDR2 from the germline V gene are SNHLY and FYNNEI. This CDR3 contains 14 residues.

The chain employs TRBV20-1 and TRBJ1-1; no definite D call. Per the germline V gene, CDR1 is DFQATT and CDR2 is SNEGSKA (reference sequence). Trimming took 3 bases from V and 8 from J, leaving 16 bases between them. The CDR3 runs 13 residues. CDR3 coding DNA: TGCAGTGCTAGTTTGTCTAGCTTGACCGAAGCTTTCTTT. Its protein product is CSASLSSLTEAFF.

The rearrangement links TRBV14 to TRBJ2-7; 9 nucleotides align to TRBD1. After removal of 4 bases from V and 0 bases from J, the junction contained 7 bases not matched to a gene. The CDR3 sequence is 16 residues long. Germline V gene lookup returns CDR1 SGHDN and CDR2 FVKESK. In DNA, the CDR3 is TGTGCCAGCAGCCGATGGACAGGGGAGGGCTCCTACGAGCAGTACTTC. It codes for CASSRWTGEGSYEQYF. The full variable domain, completed using reference TRBV14 and TRBJ2-7, is EAGVTQFPSHSVIEKGQTVTLRCDPISGHDNLYWYRRVMGKEIKFLLHFVKESKQDESGMPNNRFLAERTGGTYSTLKVQPAELEDSGVYFCASSRWTGEGSYEQYFGPGTRLTVT.

This chain uses TRBV10-3 with TRBJ1-5; D is unclear. Deletions cut 8 bases from V and 5 bases from J, with 10 bases between. CDR3 length: 12 residues. The germline CDR1 and CDR2 sequences are ENHRY and SYGVKD. CDR3 DNA sequence: TGTGCCATCGGGAAGGGAGATCAGCCCCAGCATTTT. Translating it yields CAIGKGDQPQHF.

This chain joins TRBV6-6 and TRBJ1-2; D uncertain. CDR1 is MNHNY and CDR2 is SVGAGI in the germline V gene (reference sequence). The CDR3 loop spans 15 amino acids. Trimming took 5 bases from V and 4 from J, leaving 17 bases between them. The CDR3 reads CASSATIAGSYGYTF. The DNA of the CDR3 is TGTGCCAGCAGTGCTACTATTGCGGGGTCCTATGGCTACACCTTC.

The gene calls are TRBV6-5 and TRBJ2-6, with 10 bases fitting TRBD1. The V and J ends lost 6 bases and 2 bases, in that order; junction bases with no gene match: 1. This CDR3 is 15 amino acids long. Germline values: CDR1 MNHEY, CDR2 SVGAGI. CDR3 sequence reads: CASSDRGPGANVLTF. The DNA of the CDR3 is TGTGCCAGCAGCGACAGGGGGCCTGGGGCCAACGTCCTGACTTTC.

This clone has just one count. The chain carries TRBV20-1 and TRBJ1-1, with D uncertain. Trimming pared 3 bases from V and 4 bases from J, leaving 15 bases between. Germline V lookup: CDR1 DFQATT, CDR2 SNEGSKA (reference sequence). The CDR3 spans 14 residues. The CDR3 coding sequence is TGCAGTGCTAGTCCTCCAGGAAGCTTCACTGAAGCTTTCTTT. This encodes CSASPPGSFTEAFF.

The chain is built from TRBV6-5 and TRBJ1-2, with a tentative D call TRBD1 (5 bases). V shed 6 bases and J shed 2 bases, with 10 bases lying between them. The CDR3 covers 13 residues. CDR1 is MNHEY, CDR2 SVGAGI, per germline. CDR3 sequence reads: CASSPTVNYGYTF. CDR3 in DNA: TGTGCCAGCAGCCCGACAGTAAACTATGGCTACACCTTC.